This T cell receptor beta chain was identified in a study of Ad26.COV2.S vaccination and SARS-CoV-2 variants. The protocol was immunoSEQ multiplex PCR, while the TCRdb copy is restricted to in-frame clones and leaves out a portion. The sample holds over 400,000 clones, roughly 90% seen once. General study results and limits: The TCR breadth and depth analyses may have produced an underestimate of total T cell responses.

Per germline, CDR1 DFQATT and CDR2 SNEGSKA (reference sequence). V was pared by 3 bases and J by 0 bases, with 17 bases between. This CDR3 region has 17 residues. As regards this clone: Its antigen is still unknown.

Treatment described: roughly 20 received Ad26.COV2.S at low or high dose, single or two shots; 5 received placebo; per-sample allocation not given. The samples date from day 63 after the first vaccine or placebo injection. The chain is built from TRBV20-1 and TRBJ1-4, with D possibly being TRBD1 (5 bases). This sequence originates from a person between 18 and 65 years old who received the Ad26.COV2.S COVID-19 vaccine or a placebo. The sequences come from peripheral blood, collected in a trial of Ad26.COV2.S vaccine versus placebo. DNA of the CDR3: TGCAGTGCTAGTGTAAGGTCGGGGCGGGCAACTAATGAAAAACTGTTTTTT. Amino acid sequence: CSASVRSGRATNEKLFF.